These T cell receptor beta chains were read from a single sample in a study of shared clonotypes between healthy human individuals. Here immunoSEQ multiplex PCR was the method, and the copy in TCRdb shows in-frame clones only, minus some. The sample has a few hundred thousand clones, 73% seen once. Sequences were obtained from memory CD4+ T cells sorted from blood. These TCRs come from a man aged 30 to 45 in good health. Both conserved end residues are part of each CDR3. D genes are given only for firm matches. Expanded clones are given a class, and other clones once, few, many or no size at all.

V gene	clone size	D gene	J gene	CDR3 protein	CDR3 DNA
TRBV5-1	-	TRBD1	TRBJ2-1	CASSSQGAHGEQFF	TGCGCCAGCAGCTCGCAGGGGGCCCATGGTGAGCAGTTCTTC
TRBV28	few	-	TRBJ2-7	CASSLQGRDEQYF	TGTGCCAGCAGTTTGCAGGGGCGAGACGAGCAGTACTTC
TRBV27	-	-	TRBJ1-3	CASSSPFSGNTIYF	TGTGCCAGCAGTTCCCCTTTCTCTGGAAACACCATATATTTT
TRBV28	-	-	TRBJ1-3	CASSSYGRSGNTIYF	TGTGCCAGCAGCTCCTACGGCCGCTCTGGAAACACCATATATTTT
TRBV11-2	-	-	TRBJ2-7	CASSLVSGSSYEQYF	TGTGCCAGCAGCTTAGTATCGGGGAGCTCCTACGAGCAGTACTTC
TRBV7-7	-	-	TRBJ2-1	CASSSNRYNEQFF	TGTGCTAGCAGCTCAAATAGATACAATGAGCAGTTCTTC
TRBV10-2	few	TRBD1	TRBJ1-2	CASSEFDRGVTGYTF	TGCGCCAGCAGTGAGTTCGACAGGGGGGTAACCGGCTACACCTTC
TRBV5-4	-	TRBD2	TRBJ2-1	CASSLTSGSNEQFF	TGTGCCAGCAGCTTGACTAGCGGGAGCAATGAGCAGTTCTTC
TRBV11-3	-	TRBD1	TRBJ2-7	CASSLGGTGVHEQYF	TGTGCCAGCAGCTTAGGCGGGACAGGGGTCCACGAGCAGTACTTC
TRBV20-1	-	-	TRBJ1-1	CSANRATEAFF	TGCAGTGCTAACAGGGCCACTGAAGCTTTCTTT
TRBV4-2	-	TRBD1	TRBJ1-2	CASSQEDRRTNYGYTF	TGTGCCAGCAGCCAGGAGGACAGGCGAACTAACTATGGCTACACCTTC
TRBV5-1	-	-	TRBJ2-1	CASSLIKDEQFF	TGCGCCAGCAGCTTGATTAAGGATGAGCAGTTCTTC
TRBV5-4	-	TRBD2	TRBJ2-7	CASSGTGTSGRDEQYF	TGTGCCAGCAGCGGTACCGGGACTAGCGGGAGGGACGAGCAGTACTTC
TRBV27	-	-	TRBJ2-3	CASSYGTRSTDTQYF	TGTGCCAGCAGTTACGGGACCCGTAGCACAGATACGCAGTATTTT
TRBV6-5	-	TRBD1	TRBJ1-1	CASLTGVNTEAFF	TGTGCCAGCCTTACAGGGGTGAACACTGAAGCTTTCTTT
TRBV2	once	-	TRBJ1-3	CASSVFSYGTIYF	TGTGCCAGCAGTGTATTTTCCTATGGCACCATATATTTT
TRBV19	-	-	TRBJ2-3	CASSIGQNTDTQYF	TGTGCCAGTAGTATAGGACAGAACACAGATACGCAGTATTTT
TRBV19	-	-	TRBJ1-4	CASRSTGSNEKLFF	TGTGCCAGTAGATCCACCGGGTCTAATGAAAAACTGTTTTTT
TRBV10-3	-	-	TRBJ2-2	CAIRTENTGELFF	TGTGCCATCAGAACAGAGAACACCGGGGAGCTGTTTTTT
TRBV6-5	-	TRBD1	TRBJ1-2	CASSPSDRADGYTF	TGTGCCAGCAGTCCCTCGGACAGGGCAGATGGCTACACCTTC
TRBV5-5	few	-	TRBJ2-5	CASSWTGSRSQETQYF	TGTGCCAGCAGCTGGACCGGGAGCCGCTCCCAAGAGACCCAGTACTTC
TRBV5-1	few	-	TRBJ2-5	CASSPGGGRRETQYF	TGCGCCAGCAGCCCCGGGGGCGGGAGAAGAGAGACCCAGTACTTC
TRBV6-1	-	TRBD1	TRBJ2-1	CATSRDRVDNEQFF	TGTGCCACCTCAAGGGACAGAGTAGACAATGAGCAGTTCTTC
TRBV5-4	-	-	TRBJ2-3	CASTLMDTDTQYF	TGTGCCAGCACCCTTATGGACACAGATACGCAGTATTTT
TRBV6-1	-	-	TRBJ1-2	CASSVDGHTAGYTF	TGTGCCAGCAGTGTGGACGGCCACACTGCTGGCTACACCTTC
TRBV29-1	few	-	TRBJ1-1	CSVRGSVEAFF	TGCAGCGTTCGAGGATCCGTAGAAGCTTTCTTT
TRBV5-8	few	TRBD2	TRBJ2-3	CASSPRASGRGNTQYF	TGTGCCAGCAGCCCCCGGGCTAGCGGGAGGGGAAATACGCAGTATTTT
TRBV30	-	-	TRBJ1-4	CAWSVQGAVEKLFF	TGTGCCTGGAGTGTACAAGGGGCGGTAGAAAAACTGTTTTTT
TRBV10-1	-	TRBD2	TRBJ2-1	CASSEWVAGGRDEQFF	TGCGCCAGCAGTGAGTGGGTAGCGGGAGGTAGGGATGAGCAGTTCTTC
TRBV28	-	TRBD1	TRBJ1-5	CASSPGTGSQPQHF	TGTGCCAGCAGTCCCGGGACAGGGAGTCAGCCCCAGCATTTT
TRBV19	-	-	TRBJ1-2	CASKPGHDYGYTF	TGTGCCAGTAAACCCGGCCACGACTATGGCTACACCTTC
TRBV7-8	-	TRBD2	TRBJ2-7	CASSPRTTSGSPEQYF	TGTGCCAGCAGCCCCAGGACGACTAGCGGGAGTCCCGAGCAGTACTTC
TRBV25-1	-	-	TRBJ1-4	CASSELALNEKLFF	TGTGCCAGCAGTGAATTGGCCCTAAATGAAAAACTGTTTTTT
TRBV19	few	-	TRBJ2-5	CASSTDGARETQYF	TGTGCCAGTAGTACGGATGGAGCTAGGGAGACCCAGTACTTC
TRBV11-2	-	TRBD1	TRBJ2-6	CASRGWDRGSGANVLTF	TGTGCCAGCAGGGGATGGGACAGGGGCTCTGGGGCCAACGTCCTGACTTTC
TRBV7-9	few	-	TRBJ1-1	CASSLGVGMNTEAFF	TGTGCCAGCAGCTTAGGGGTAGGTATGAACACTGAAGCTTTCTTT
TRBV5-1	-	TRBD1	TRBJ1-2	CASSLGTGAGYGYTF	TGCGCCAGCAGCCTAGGGACAGGAGCCGGATATGGCTACACCTTC
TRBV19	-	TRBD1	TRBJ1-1	CASSILSGQTEAFF	TGTGCCAGTAGTATATTATCGGGACAGACTGAAGCTTTCTTT
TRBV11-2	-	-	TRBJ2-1	CASSLALFYNEQFF	TGTGCCAGCAGCTTAGCCCTTTTTTACAATGAGCAGTTCTTC
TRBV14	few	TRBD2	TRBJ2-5	CASSPERGLRKETQYF	TGTGCCAGCAGCCCGGAGCGGGGACTTAGAAAAGAGACCCAGTACTTC
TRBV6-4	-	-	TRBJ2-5	CASSDRDRVRLGLAGVRETQYF	TGTGCCAGCAGTGACCGGGACAGGGTACGCCTGGGCCTAGCGGGAGTGCGAGAGACCCAGTACTTC
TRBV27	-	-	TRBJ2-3	CASSKGLRSGDTQYF	TGTGCCAGCAGTAAGGGACTCCGCAGCGGGGATACGCAGTATTTT
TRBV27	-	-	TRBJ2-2	CASSLLPRGGELFF	TGTGCCAGCAGTCTTCTTCCCAGGGGCGGGGAGCTGTTTTTT
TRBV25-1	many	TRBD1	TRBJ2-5	CASSDVRGLGETQYF	TGTGCCAGCAGTGATGTGAGGGGGCTCGGAGAGACCCAGTACTTC
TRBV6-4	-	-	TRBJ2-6	CASSERGSGANVLTF	TGTGCCAGCAGTGAAAGGGGCTCTGGGGCCAACGTCCTGACTTTC
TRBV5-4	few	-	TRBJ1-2	CASSLDSNYGYTF	TGTGCCAGCAGCTTAGATTCGAACTACGGCTACACCTTC
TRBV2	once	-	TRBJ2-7	CASTGGSSYEQYF	TGTGCCAGCACCGGCGGATCTTCCTACGAGCAGTACTTC
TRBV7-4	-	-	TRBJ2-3	CASHCPRGETDTQYF	TGTGCCAGCCATTGCCCCCGGGGAGAGACAGATACGCAGTATTTT
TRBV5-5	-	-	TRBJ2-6	CASSLLGGANVLTF	TGTGCCAGCAGCTTGTTAGGGGGGGCCAACGTCCTGACTTTC
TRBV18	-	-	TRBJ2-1	CASSPPAGSTNEQFF	TGTGCCAGCTCACCACCCGCCGGGAGTACCAATGAGCAGTTCTTC
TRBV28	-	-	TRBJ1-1	CASLHLSWATYTEAFF	TGTGCCAGCTTACACCTTTCCTGGGCTACGTACACTGAAGCTTTCTTT
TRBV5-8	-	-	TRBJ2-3	CASSLGAGSTDTQYF	TGTGCCAGCAGCCTTGGAGCGGGCAGCACAGATACGCAGTATTTT
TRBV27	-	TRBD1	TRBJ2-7	CASSRRTGGPYEQYF	TGTGCCAGCAGTAGAAGGACAGGGGGCCCCTACGAGCAGTACTTC
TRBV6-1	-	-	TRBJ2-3	CASIRQEGTDTQYF	TGTGCCAGCATCCGCCAGGAAGGCACAGATACGCAGTATTTT
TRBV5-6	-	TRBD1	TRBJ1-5	CASSLRQGAIGNQPQHF	TGTGCCAGCAGCTTGAGACAGGGGGCGATAGGCAATCAGCCCCAGCATTTT
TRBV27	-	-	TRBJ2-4	CASRKEGSKNIQYF	TGTGCCAGCCGCAAGGAAGGGTCCAAAAACATTCAGTACTTC